Listed below are T cell receptor beta chains from one sample, sequenced in a study of CD8+CD57+ T cells in acquired aplastic anemia. TCRdb recomputed calls from the reads with MiXCR, one row per CDR3 protein. The sample records under 350,000 distinct CDR3 sequences, under 65% being singletons. Sequencing was performed on sorted CD4+, CD8+, or CD8+CD57+ T cells (not recorded which) from PBMCs. These receptors were collected from a human donor with aplastic anemia. Both conserved end residues are part of each CDR3. A D gene is named only where the DNA matches it firmly. Size is stated for part of the rows, as once, few or many counts, or as a class when the clone is expanded.

v_call: TRBV7-2
clone_size: NA
j_call: TRBJ1-5
d_call: NA
cdr3_aa: CASSLNGHEPQHF

v_call: TRBV6-6
clone_size: NA
j_call: TRBJ2-7
d_call: NA
cdr3_aa: CASVNEQYF

v_call: TRBV6-1
clone_size: many
j_call: TRBJ2-5
d_call: NA
cdr3_aa: CACDPGTLPGETQYF

v_call: TRBV20-1
clone_size: NA
j_call: TRBJ2-7
d_call: TRBD1
cdr3_aa: CSAWPDRGPYEQYF

v_call: TRBV5-1
clone_size: NA
j_call: TRBJ2-5
d_call: TRBD2
cdr3_aa: CASSLVGGRTSGQETQYF

v_call: TRBV20-1
clone_size: NA
j_call: TRBJ1-1
d_call: NA
cdr3_aa: CSADHRDTEAFF

v_call: TRBV5-8
clone_size: many
j_call: TRBJ2-5
d_call: TRBD2
cdr3_aa: CASTFSGMGETQYF

v_call: TRBV25-1
clone_size: few
j_call: TRBJ1-1
d_call: NA
cdr3_aa: CASFDRNTEAFF

v_call: TRBV19
clone_size: NA
j_call: TRBJ1-2
d_call: NA
cdr3_aa: CASSISGGQRGYTF

v_call: TRBV5-6
clone_size: many
j_call: TRBJ1-6
d_call: NA
cdr3_aa: CASSGGVRGRRISSYNSPLHF

v_call: TRBV20-1
clone_size: NA
j_call: TRBJ2-5
d_call: NA
cdr3_aa: CSASRGEETQYF

v_call: TRBV18
clone_size: many
j_call: TRBJ2-1
d_call: TRBD1
cdr3_aa: CASSRGTGGLDEQFF

v_call: TRBV20-1
clone_size: NA
j_call: TRBJ2-3
d_call: NA
cdr3_aa: CSADSGTDTDTQYF

v_call: TRBV7-2
clone_size: NA
j_call: TRBJ1-2
d_call: NA
cdr3_aa: CASSLVAGNGYGYTF

v_call: TRBV7-2
clone_size: NA
j_call: TRBJ1-2
d_call: NA
cdr3_aa: CASSAVVWGASYGYTF

v_call: TRBV5-1
clone_size: many
j_call: TRBJ2-7
d_call: NA
cdr3_aa: CASSLDYYEQYF

v_call: TRBV20-1
clone_size: NA
j_call: TRBJ1-2
d_call: NA
cdr3_aa: CSVKGGGQGYTF

v_call: TRBV29-1
clone_size: NA
j_call: TRBJ2-1
d_call: NA
cdr3_aa: CSVDVGGQALEQFF

v_call: TRBV24-1
clone_size: NA
j_call: NA
d_call: TRBD2
cdr3_aa: CATSRTHGTSGRRGETQYF

v_call: TRBV10-3
clone_size: NA
j_call: TRBJ2-7
d_call: NA
cdr3_aa: CAISEPQAPRRQYF

v_call: TRBV7-9
clone_size: NA
j_call: TRBJ2-7
d_call: NA
cdr3_aa: CASSSGKNPYEQYF

v_call: TRBV2
clone_size: NA
j_call: TRBJ1-4
d_call: NA
cdr3_aa: CASRGVADTEKLFF

v_call: TRBV19
clone_size: NA
j_call: TRBJ1-2
d_call: TRBD1
cdr3_aa: CASSFPGGYGYTF

v_call: TRBV2
clone_size: NA
j_call: TRBJ2-2
d_call: TRBD1
cdr3_aa: CASSGQGLKKAGELFF

v_call: TRBV15
clone_size: few
j_call: TRBJ1-6
d_call: TRBD1
cdr3_aa: CATSGQQGADNSPLHF

v_call: TRBV7-9
clone_size: NA
j_call: TRBJ2-2
d_call: NA
cdr3_aa: CASSPQRNTGELFF

v_call: TRBV11-1
clone_size: NA
j_call: TRBJ1-2
d_call: NA
cdr3_aa: CASSMNGAYGYTF

v_call: TRBV2
clone_size: NA
j_call: TRBJ1-6
d_call: NA
cdr3_aa: CASSAEGGPPLHF

v_call: TRBV6-1
clone_size: many
j_call: TRBJ1-4
d_call: NA
cdr3_aa: CASSEATGTFEKLFF

v_call: TRBV13
clone_size: many
j_call: TRBJ2-7
d_call: NA
cdr3_aa: CASSRLGQTYEQYF

v_call: TRBV20-1
clone_size: NA
j_call: TRBJ1-1
d_call: NA
cdr3_aa: CSARDGIQGLAFF

v_call: TRBV6-5
clone_size: many
j_call: TRBJ1-1
d_call: NA
cdr3_aa: CASIRGGTAFF

v_call: TRBV5-1
clone_size: NA
j_call: TRBJ2-7
d_call: NA
cdr3_aa: CASSLAAGREQYF

v_call: TRBV7-2
clone_size: NA
j_call: TRBJ2-2
d_call: NA
cdr3_aa: CASSLEYGELFF

v_call: TRBV27
clone_size: NA
j_call: TRBJ1-1
d_call: NA
cdr3_aa: CASSLISSGVGTEAFF

v_call: TRBV7-9
clone_size: few
j_call: TRBJ1-6
d_call: NA
cdr3_aa: CASSTPFGNSPLHF

v_call: TRBV19
clone_size: NA
j_call: TRBJ1-5
d_call: TRBD1
cdr3_aa: CASRTGGRNNQPQHF

v_call: TRBV5-1
clone_size: many
j_call: TRBJ2-3
d_call: TRBD1
cdr3_aa: CASSPGQGKDTQYF

v_call: TRBV7-3
clone_size: NA
j_call: TRBJ1-1
d_call: TRBD1
cdr3_aa: CASSRDRAEAFF

v_call: TRBV15
clone_size: NA
j_call: TRBJ1-5
d_call: TRBD1
cdr3_aa: CATSRDSPWIGQVFGSKQPQHF

v_call: TRBV6-5
clone_size: few
j_call: TRBJ2-7
d_call: NA
cdr3_aa: CASSYGTSSYEQYF

v_call: TRBV15
clone_size: few
j_call: TRBJ2-6
d_call: NA
cdr3_aa: CATKPESGANVLTF

v_call: TRBV11-3
clone_size: once
j_call: TRBJ2-3
d_call: NA
cdr3_aa: CASSLRGGEADTQYF

v_call: TRBV2
clone_size: few
j_call: TRBJ2-3
d_call: NA
cdr3_aa: CASRRTFSSTDTQYF

v_call: TRBV11-1
clone_size: NA
j_call: TRBJ2-1
d_call: TRBD1
cdr3_aa: CASSRQGTANEQFF

v_call: TRBV12-3/TRBV12-4
clone_size: NA
j_call: TRBJ1-1
d_call: NA
cdr3_aa: CASSLGRVGTEAFF

v_call: TRBV18
clone_size: many
j_call: TRBJ2-1
d_call: NA
cdr3_aa: CASSLSEDANEQFF

v_call: TRBV19
clone_size: many
j_call: TRBJ1-5
d_call: NA
cdr3_aa: CASSTELGNQPQHF

v_call: TRBV6-6
clone_size: NA
j_call: TRBJ2-3
d_call: TRBD2
cdr3_aa: CASPSSGTSGTPTDTQYF

v_call: TRBV7-8
clone_size: NA
j_call: TRBJ1-1
d_call: NA
cdr3_aa: CASSPTGGFPEAFF

v_call: TRBV2
clone_size: NA
j_call: TRBJ1-5
d_call: NA
cdr3_aa: CASSESGGAGARVQPQHF

v_call: TRBV7-8
clone_size: NA
j_call: TRBJ1-5
d_call: NA
cdr3_aa: CATARGDQPQHF